The present T cell receptor beta chain was sequenced within a study of HIV-infected children after antiretroviral therapy interruption. The overall study: Children were on planned treatment interruption or continuous treatment. Most children had recorded EBV and CMV exposure.

This clonotype has at least ten counts. Its antigen is not identified. Overall study findings and caveats: Naive CD4+ Gini coefficient rose by interruption end, suggesting clonal expansion.

Treatment denoted: PENTA 11 planned treatment interruption arm or continuous ART arm. At least 5 million viable PBMCs were required per cryopreserved sample. RNA-based 3' RACE libraries used unique molecular identifiers. TCRdb ran MiXCR on the 3' RACE reads and lists one entry per CDR3 protein. The sample shows around 47,000 distinct CDR3 sequences, roughly 4.5% of them seen only once. Source: CD45RA+ CD4+ T cells from PBMCs, pooled from several time points, taken from a donor given antiretroviral therapy, either interrupted or continuous. Subset given: naive CD4+ CD45RA+ CD45RO- T cells. The TCR comes from a pool of human donors with HIV.

CDR3: CASGMRQSEYTGELFF. The CDR3 DNA reads as TGTGCCAGCGGGATGCGGCAGAGTGAATACACCGGGGAGCTGTTTTTT. The chain recombines TRBV2 with TRBJ2-2; D gene unclear. Germline CDR1 and CDR2: SNHLY and FYNNEI. V was cut by 8 bases and J by 3 bases, with 19 bases left in between. The CDR3 extends over 16 amino acids. Supplemented by reference TRBV2 and TRBJ2-2, the full variable domain reads EPEVTQTPSHQVTQMGQEVILRCVPISNHLYFYWYRQILGQKVEFLVSFYNNEISEKSEIFDDQFSVERPDGSNFTLKIRSTKLEDSAMYFCASGMRQSEYTGELFFGEGSRLTVL.